This T cell receptor (beta chain) was captured in a study of cytomegalovirus exposure and HLA in healthy donors. While unrecorded immune exposures were likely, the donors were nominally healthy when sampled. The V gene lost 5 bases and the J gene lost 4 bases, with 12 bases spanning the gap. CDR1 is SGHVS, CDR2 FQNEAQ, per germline. The CDR3 covers 14 residues. PCR primers comprised 60 Vbeta and 13 Jbeta primers. TCRdb keeps only in-frame clones here, not all; method: immunoSEQ multiplex PCR. This sample has 200,000 or so clones; 82% occur once, and the top ten carry approximately 0.098%. Material for sequencing was PBMCs. The rearrangement uses TRBV7-8 and TRBJ1-3; TRBD1 is a possible D gene (5 bases). The TCR originated in a boy aged 2 to 9 in good health and CMV-seronegative. The CDR3 is CASSPRVTGNTIYF. For the CDR3, the DNA is TGTGCCAGCAGCCCCAGGGTGACGGGAAACACCATATATTTT. Variable domain in full (rest from reference TRBV7-8 and TRBJ1-3): GAGVSQSPRYKVAKRGQDVALRCDPISGHVSLFWYQQALGQGPEFLTYFQNEAQLDKSGLPSDRFFAERPEGSVSTLKIQRTQQEDSAVYLCASSPRVTGNTIYFGEGSWLTVV.